Listed here are 9 T cell receptor beta chains from one sample, sequenced in a study of blood T cell repertoires in COVID-19. The assay was immunoSEQ multiplex PCR, and TCRdb's table has in-frame clones only and misses some. The sample has roughly 100,000 clones, over 70% seen once; the top ten hold 0.8% to 1%. Material for sequencing was peripheral blood. These receptors all come from a human donor with acute or convalescent COVID-19. The donor label of this sample is uncertain.

This chain connects TRBV5-8 to TRBJ2-3, with TRBD1 matching over 8 bases. The ends lost 3 bases at V and 5 bases at J; junction bases unmatched: 5. CDR3 size: 14 residues. Germline V lookup: CDR1 SGHTS, CDR2 YDEGEE. CDR3 sequence: CASSSRTGQDTQYF. For the CDR3, the DNA is TGTGCCAGCAGCTCCCGGACAGGGCAAGATACGCAGTATTTT.

The gene calls are TRBV4-2 and TRBJ2-7; 9 bases are shared with TRBD2. Germline-derived CDR1 and CDR2 are LGHNA and YNFKEQ. With 0 bases clipped from V and 3 bases from J, the junction kept 6 bases outside the gene matches. CDR3 length: 16 residues. CDR3 in DNA: TGTGCCAGCAGCCAAGATAGGACTAGCGCGTTCTACGAGCAGTACTTC. Protein: CASSQDRTSAFYEQYF.

The DNA of the CDR3 is TGTGCCAGCACTAGACAGGGGGGGCCAGATACGCAGTATTTT. This gives the protein CASTRQGGPDTQYF. The chain couples TRBV2 to TRBJ2-3; 9 nucleotides align to TRBD1. V lost 7 bases and J lost 4; bases outside the gene matches: 6. This CDR3 spans 14 amino acids. Per germline, CDR1 SNHLY and CDR2 FYNNEI.

This chain uses TRBV19 with TRBJ2-1, with 7 bases aligning to TRBD2. Germline CDR1 is LNHDA and CDR2 is SQIVND (reference sequence). The V and J ends lost 1 base and 2 bases, in that order; junction bases with no gene match: 5. The CDR3 extends over 16 amino acids. CDR3 protein: CASSIGRGTTYNEQFF. CDR3 nucleotides: TGTGCCAGTAGTATAGGGCGGGGGACGACCTACAATGAGCAGTTCTTC.

The chain links TRBV2 to TRBJ1-3, with a weak D call TRBD1 (6 bases). This CDR3 has 13 amino acids. V lost 6 bases, J lost 8 bases, and 14 bases lay in between. CDR1 is SNHLY, CDR2 FYNNEI, per germline. The DNA of the CDR3 is TGTGCCAGCAGGGGGACAATAACTGACACCATATATTTT. Amino acid sequence: CASRGTITDTIYF.

The chain joins TRBV7-6 to TRBJ1-1; D gene ambiguous. This CDR3 has 11 amino acids. The V and J ends lost 5 bases and 5 bases respectively, with 6 bases between them. Germline V gene sequence: CDR1 SGHVS, CDR2 FNYEAQ. The CDR3 loop reads CASSLLTEAFF. CDR3 bases: TGTGCCAGCAGCCTGCTAACTGAAGCTTTCTTT.

This sequence joins TRBV28 and TRBJ1-1, with D perhaps matching TRBD1 (6 bases). Per germline, CDR1 MDHEN and CDR2 SYDVKM. The CDR3 is 16 residues long. Trimming pared 7 bases from V and 5 bases from J, leaving 23 bases between. In DNA, the CDR3 is TGTGCCAGCACTCCTTCAGGGGCCCTCCACATGACTGAAGCTTTCTTT. This gives the protein CASTPSGALHMTEAFF.

This rearrangement joins TRBV12-3 or TRBV12-4 to TRBJ1-1; D unclear. CDR3 length: 11 residues. Trimming cost V 2 bases and J 7 bases, with 5 bases left between them. The chain's CDR3 is CASSLRYEAFF. CDR3 bases: TGTGCCAGCAGTTTACGGTATGAAGCTTTCTTT.

The J gene is TRBJ2-7, the V gene TRBV28, with a tentative D call TRBD1 (5 bases). The germline V gene has CDR1 MDHEN and CDR2 SYDVKM. V lost 4 bases to trimming and J lost 2 bases, with 12 bases between them. The CDR3 extends over 14 amino acids. The CDR3 loop reads CASSSYRTTYEQYV. The CDR3 DNA is TGTGCCAGCAGTTCCTACAGGACCACCTACGAGCAGTACGTC.